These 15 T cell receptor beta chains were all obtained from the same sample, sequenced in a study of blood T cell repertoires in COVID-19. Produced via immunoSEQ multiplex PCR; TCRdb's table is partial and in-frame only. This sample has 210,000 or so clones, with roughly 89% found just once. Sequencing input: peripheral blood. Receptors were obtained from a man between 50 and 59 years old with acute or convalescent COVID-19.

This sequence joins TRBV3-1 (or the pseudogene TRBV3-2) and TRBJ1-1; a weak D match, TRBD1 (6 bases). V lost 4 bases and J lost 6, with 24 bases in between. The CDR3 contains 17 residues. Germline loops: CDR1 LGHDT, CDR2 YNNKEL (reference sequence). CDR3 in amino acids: CASSLRGGEVPIAEAFF. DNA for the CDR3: TGTGCCAGCAGCCTTAGGGGGGGCGAAGTACCTATTGCTGAAGCTTTCTTT.

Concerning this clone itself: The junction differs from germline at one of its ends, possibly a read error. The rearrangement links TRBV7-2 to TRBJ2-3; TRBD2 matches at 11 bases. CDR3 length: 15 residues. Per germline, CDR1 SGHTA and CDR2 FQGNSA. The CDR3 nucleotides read TGTGCCAGCAGCGTAGCGGGGGGGGGTTGGGATACGCAGTATTTT. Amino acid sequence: CASSVAGGGWDTQYF.

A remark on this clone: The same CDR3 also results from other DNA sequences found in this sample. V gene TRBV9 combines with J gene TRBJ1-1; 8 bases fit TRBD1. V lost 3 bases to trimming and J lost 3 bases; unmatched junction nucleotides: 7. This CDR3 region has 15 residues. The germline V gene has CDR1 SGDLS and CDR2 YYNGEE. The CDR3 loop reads CASSAKDREDTEAFF. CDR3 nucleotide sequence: TGTGCCAGCAGCGCAAAGGACAGGGAGGACACTGAAGCTTTCTTT.

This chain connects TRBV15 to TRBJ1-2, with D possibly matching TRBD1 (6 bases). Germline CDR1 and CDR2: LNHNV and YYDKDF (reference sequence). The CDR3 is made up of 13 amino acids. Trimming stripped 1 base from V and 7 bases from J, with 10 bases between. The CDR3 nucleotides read TGTGCCACCAGCAGAGCCCCAGGGGCTGGCTACACCTTC. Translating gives CATSRAPGAGYTF. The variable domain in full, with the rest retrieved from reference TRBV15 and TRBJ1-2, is DAMVIQNPRYQVTQFGKPVTLSCSQTLNHNVMYWYQQKSSQAPKLLFHYYDKDFNNEADTPDNFQSRRPNTSFCFLDIRSPGLGDTAMYLCATSRAPGAGYTFGSGTRLTVV.

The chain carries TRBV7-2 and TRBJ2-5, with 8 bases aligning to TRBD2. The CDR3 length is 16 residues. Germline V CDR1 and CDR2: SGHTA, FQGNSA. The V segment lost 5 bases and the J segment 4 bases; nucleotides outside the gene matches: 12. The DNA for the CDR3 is TGTGCCAGCAGCGAAGAACTAGCGGATGTGGGAGAGACCCAGTACTTC. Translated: CASSEELADVGETQYF.

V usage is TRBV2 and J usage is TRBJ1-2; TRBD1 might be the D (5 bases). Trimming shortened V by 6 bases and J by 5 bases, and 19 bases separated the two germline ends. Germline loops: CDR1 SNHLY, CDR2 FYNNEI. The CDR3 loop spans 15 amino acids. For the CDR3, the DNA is TGTGCCAGCAGGACACACGGGACTCGGACGTATGGCTACACCTTC. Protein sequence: CASRTHGTRTYGYTF. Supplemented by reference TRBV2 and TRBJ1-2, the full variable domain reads EPEVTQTPSHQVTQMGQEVILRCVPISNHLYFYWYRQILGQKVEFLVSFYNNEISEKSEIFDDQFSVERPDGSNFTLKIRSTKLEDSAMYFCASRTHGTRTYGYTFGSGTRLTVV.

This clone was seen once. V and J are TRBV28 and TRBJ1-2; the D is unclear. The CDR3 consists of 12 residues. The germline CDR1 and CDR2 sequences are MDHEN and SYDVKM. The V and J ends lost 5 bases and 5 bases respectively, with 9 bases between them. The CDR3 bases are TGTGCCAGCAGTCGTGGAGGATATGGCTACACCTTC. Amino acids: CASSRGGYGYTF.

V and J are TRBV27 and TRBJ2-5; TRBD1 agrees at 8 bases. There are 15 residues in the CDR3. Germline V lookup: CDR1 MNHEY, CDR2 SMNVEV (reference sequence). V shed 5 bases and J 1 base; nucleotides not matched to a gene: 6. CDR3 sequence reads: CASSPWTGTQETQYF. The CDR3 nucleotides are TGTGCCAGCAGTCCGTGGACAGGGACCCAAGAGACCCAGTACTTC.

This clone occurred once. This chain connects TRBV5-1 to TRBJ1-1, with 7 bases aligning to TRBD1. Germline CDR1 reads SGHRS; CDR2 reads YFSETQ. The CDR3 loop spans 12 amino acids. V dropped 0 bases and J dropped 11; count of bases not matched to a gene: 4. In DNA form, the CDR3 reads TGCGCCAGCAGCTTGGACAGGGGATCGGCTTTCTTT. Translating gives CASSLDRGSAFF.

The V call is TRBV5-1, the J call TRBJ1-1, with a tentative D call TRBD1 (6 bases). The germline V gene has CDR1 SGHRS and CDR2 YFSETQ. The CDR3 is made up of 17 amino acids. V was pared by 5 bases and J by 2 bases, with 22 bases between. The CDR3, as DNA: TGCGCCAGCAGTTTTCCCGGGGTGGGGACAACCAACACTGAAGCTTTCTTT. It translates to CASSFPGVGTTNTEAFF.

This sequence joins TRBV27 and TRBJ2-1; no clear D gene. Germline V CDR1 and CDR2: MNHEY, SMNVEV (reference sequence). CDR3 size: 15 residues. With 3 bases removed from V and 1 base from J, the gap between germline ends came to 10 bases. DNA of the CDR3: TGTGCCAGCAGTTTTTCCCGAGGATCCTACAATGAGCAGTTCTTC. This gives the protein CASSFSRGSYNEQFF.

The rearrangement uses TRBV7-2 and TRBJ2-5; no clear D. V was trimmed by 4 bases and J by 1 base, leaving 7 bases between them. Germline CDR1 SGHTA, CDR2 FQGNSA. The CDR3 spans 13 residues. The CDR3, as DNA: TGTGCCAGCAGCTCGCCGGTCCAAGAGACCCAGTACTTC. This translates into CASSSPVQETQYF. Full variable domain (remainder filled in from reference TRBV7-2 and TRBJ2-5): GAGVSQSPSNKVTEKGKDVELRCDPISGHTALYWYRQSLGQGLEFLIYFQGNSAPDKSGLPSDRFSAERTGGSVSTLTIQRTQQEDSAVYLCASSSPVQETQYFGPGTRLLVL.

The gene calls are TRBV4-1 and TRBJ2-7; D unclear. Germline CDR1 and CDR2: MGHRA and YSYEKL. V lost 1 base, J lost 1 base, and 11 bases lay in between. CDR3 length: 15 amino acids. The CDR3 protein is CASSQGGLSSYEQYF. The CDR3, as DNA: TGCGCCAGCAGCCAAGGAGGCCTTTCTTCCTACGAGCAGTACTTC.

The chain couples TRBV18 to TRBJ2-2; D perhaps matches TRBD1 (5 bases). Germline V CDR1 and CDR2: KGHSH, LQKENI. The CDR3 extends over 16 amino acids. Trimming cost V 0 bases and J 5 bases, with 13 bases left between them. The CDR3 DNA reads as TGTGCCAGCTCACCACCGGCCTCAAGGGGAACCGGGGAGCTGTTTTTT. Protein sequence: CASSPPASRGTGELFF. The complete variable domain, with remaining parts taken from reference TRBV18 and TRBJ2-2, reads NAGVMQNPRHLVRRRGQEARLRCSPMKGHSHVYWYRQLPEEGLKFMVYLQKENIIDESGMPKERFSAEFPKEGPSILRIQQVVRGDSAAYFCASSPPASRGTGELFFGEGSRLTVL.

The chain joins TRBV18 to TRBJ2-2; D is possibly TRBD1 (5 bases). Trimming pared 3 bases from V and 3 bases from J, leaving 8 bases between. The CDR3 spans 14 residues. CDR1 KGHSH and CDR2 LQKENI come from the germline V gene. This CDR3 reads CASSPQGHTGELFF. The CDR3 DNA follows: TGTGCCAGCTCACCTCAGGGTCACACCGGGGAGCTGTTTTTT.